One T cell receptor (beta chain) is described in this entry. The V and J ends lost 3 bases and 8 bases respectively, with 12 bases between them. The V gene's germline CDR1 is KGHDR and CDR2 SFDVKD. The CDR3 consists of 13 residues. These data belong to a study of blood T cell repertoires in COVID-19. Assay used: immunoSEQ multiplex PCR; TCRdb lists only in-frame clones, some missing. The table includes roughly 190,000 clones, around 80% detected once. This receptor was taken from a man aged 30 to 45 with active or convalescent COVID-19. The chain is built from TRBV24-1 and TRBJ1-2, with a weak D call TRBD1 (6 bases). Sample: peripheral blood. The CDR3 protein is CATSDPGTLGYTF. CDR3 DNA sequence: TGTGCCACCAGTGATCCCGGGACACTCGGCTACACCTTC.